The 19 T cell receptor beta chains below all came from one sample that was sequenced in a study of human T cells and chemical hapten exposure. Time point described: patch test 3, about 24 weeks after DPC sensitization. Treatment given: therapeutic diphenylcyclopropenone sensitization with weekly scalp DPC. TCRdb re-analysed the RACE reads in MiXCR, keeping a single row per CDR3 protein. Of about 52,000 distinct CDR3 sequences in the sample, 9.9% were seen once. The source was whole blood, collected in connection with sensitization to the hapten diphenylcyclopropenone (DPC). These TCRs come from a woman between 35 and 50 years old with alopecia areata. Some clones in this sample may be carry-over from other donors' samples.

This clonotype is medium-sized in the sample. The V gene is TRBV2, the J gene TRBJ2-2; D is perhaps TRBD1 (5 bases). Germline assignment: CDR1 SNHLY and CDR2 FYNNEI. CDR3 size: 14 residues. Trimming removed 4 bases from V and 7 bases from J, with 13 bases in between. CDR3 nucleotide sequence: TGTGCCAGCAGTGGGGGCCTGTTTAACGGGGAGCTGTTTTTT. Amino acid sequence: CASSGGLFNGELFF.

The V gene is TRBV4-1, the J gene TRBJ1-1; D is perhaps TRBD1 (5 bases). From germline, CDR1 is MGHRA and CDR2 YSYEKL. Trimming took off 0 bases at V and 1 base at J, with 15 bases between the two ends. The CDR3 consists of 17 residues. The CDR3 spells CASSQETRAGPNTEAFF. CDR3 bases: TGCGCCAGCAGCCAAGAAACCCGGGCAGGGCCGAACACTGAAGCTTTCTTT.

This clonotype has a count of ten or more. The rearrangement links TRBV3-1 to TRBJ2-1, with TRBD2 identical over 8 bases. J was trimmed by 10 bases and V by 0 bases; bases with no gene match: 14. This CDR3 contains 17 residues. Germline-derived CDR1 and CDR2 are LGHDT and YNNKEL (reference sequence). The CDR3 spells CASSQDGVSGGASEQFF. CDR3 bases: TGTGCCAGCAGCCAAGACGGGGTAAGCGGGGGCGCTTCCGAGCAGTTCTTC.

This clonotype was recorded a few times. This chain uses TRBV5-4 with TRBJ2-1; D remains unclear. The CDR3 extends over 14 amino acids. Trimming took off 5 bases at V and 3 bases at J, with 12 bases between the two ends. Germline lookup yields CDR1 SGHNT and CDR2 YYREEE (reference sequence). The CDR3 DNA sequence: TGTGCCAGCAGTCTTCAGCAGAACTACAATGAGCAGTTCTTC. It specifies CASSLQQNYNEQFF.

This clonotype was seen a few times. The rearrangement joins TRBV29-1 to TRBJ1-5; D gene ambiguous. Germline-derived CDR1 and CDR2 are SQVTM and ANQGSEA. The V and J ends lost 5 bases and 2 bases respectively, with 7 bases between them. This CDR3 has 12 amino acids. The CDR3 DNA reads TGCAGCGTTCAATCAGGCAATCAGCCCCAGCATTTT. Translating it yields CSVQSGNQPQHF.

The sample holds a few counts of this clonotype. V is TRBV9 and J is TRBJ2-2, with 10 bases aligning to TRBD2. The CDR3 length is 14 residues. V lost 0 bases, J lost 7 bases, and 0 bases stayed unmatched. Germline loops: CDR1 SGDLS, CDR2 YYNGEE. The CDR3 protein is CASSVASGGGELFF. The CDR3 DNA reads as TGTGCCAGCAGCGTAGCTAGCGGGGGCGGGGAGCTGTTTTTT.

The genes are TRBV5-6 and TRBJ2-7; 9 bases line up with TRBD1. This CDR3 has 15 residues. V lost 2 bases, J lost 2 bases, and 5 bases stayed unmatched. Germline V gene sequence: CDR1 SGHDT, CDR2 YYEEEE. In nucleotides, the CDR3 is TGTGCCAGCAGCTTAACAGGGGGCATCGCCTACGAGCAGTACTTC. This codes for CASSLTGGIAYEQYF.

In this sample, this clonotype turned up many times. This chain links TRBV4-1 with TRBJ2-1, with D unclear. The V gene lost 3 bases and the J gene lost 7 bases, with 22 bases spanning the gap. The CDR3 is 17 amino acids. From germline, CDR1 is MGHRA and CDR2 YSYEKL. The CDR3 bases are TGCGCCAGCAGCCATCCCCCGGGCAGCGCTGGGATGAATGAGCAGTTCTTC. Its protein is CASSHPPGSAGMNEQFF.

CDR3 protein: CASSVESRVNEQFF. CDR3 DNA sequence: TGTGCCAGCAGCGTCGAGTCCCGGGTTAATGAGCAGTTCTTC. J is TRBJ2-1 and V is TRBV9; D call uncertain. Germline V gives CDR1 SGDLS, CDR2 YYNGEE. V was trimmed by 2 bases and J by 7 bases, leaving 13 bases between them. The CDR3 is 14 amino acids. The entire variable domain, with the rest obtained from reference TRBV9 and TRBJ2-1, is as follows: DSGVTQTPKHLITATGQRVTLRCSPRSGDLSVYWYQQSLDQGLQFLIQYYNGEERAKGNILERFSAQQFPDLHSELNLSSLELGDSALYFCASSVESRVNEQFFGPGTRLTVL.

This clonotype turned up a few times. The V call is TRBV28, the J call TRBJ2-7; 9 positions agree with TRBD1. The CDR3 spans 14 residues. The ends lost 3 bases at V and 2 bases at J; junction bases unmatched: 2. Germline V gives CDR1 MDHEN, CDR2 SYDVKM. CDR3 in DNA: TGTGCCAGCAGTTTGGGACAGGGTACCTACGAGCAGTACTTC. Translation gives CASSLGQGTYEQYF.

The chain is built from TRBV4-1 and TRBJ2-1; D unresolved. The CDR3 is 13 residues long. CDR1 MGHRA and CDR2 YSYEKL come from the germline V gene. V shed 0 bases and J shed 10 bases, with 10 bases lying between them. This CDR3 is CASSQDAVREQFF. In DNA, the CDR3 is TGCGCCAGCAGCCAAGATGCGGTCAGGGAGCAGTTCTTC.

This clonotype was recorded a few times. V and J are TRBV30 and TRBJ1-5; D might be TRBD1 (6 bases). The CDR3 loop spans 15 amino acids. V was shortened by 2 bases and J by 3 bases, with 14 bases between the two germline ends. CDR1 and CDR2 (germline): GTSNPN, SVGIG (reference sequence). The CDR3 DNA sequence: TGTGCCTGGAGTCGGGGGGCCGGAACCAATCAGCCCCAGCATTTT. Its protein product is CAWSRGAGTNQPQHF.

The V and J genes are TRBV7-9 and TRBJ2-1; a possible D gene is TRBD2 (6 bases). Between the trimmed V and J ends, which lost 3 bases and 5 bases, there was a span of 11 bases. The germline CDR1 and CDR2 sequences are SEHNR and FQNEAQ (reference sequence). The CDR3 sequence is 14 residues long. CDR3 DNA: TGTGCCAGCAGCTTGGGGGACTGGGACAATGAGCAGTTCTTC. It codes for CASSLGDWDNEQFF.

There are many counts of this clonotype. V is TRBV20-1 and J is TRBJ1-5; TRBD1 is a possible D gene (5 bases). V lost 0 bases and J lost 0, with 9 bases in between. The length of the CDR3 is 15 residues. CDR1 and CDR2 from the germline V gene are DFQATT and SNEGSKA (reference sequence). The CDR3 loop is CSARDWGNSNQPQHF. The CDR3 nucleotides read TGCAGTGCTAGAGATTGGGGGAATAGCAATCAGCCCCAGCATTTT.

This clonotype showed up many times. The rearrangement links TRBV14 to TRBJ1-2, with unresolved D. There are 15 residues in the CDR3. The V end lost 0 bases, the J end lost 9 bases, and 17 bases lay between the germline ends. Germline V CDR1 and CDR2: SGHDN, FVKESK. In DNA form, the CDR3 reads TGTGCCAGCAGCCAAGATTTAGGGCGCTCGGGTCGCTACACCTTC. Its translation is CASSQDLGRSGRYTF.

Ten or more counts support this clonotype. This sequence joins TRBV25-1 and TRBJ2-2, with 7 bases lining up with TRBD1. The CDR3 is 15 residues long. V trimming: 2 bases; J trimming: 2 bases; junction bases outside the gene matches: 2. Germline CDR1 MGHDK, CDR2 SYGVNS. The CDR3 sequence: CASSEGTDNTGELFF. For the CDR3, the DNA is TGTGCCAGCAGTGAAGGGACAGACAACACCGGGGAGCTGTTTTTT.

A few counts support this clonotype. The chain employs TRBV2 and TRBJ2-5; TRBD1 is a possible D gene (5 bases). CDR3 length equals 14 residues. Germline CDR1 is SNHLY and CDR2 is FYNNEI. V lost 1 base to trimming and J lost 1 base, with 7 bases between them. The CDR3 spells CASSEGGFQETQYF. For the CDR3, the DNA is TGTGCCAGCAGTGAAGGGGGCTTCCAAGAGACCCAGTACTTC. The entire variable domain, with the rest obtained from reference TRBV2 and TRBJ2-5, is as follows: EPEVTQTPSHQVTQMGQEVILRCVPISNHLYFYWYRQILGQKVEFLVSFYNNEISEKSEIFDDQFSVERPDGSNFTLKIRSTKLEDSAMYFCASSEGGFQETQYFGPGTRLLVL.

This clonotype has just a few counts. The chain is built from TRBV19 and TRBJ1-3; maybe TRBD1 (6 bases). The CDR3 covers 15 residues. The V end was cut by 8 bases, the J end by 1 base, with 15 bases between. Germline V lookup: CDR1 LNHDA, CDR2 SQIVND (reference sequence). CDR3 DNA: TGTGCCAGTGCCTCGGACCAGGGGTCTGGAAACACCATATATTTT. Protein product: CASASDQGSGNTIYF.

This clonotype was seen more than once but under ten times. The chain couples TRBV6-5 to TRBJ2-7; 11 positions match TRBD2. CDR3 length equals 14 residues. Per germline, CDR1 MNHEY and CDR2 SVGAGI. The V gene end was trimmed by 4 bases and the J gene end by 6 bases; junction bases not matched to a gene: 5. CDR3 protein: CASSLAGGPVEQYF. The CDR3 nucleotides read TGTGCCAGCAGTTTAGCGGGGGGGCCCGTCGAGCAGTACTTC.